The entry below gives a single T cell receptor beta chain sequence along with its context. What it binds is unknown. Time point meaning: cycle 4 day 1 (C4D1), after 5 to 7 weeks of nivolumab. Every patient had relapsed following autologous stem cell transplantation, and cohorts differed in brentuximab vedotin exposure. The source of the sample is a study of PD-1 blockade in classical Hodgkin lymphoma. Findings and limits, study-wide: Complete responders matched newly diagnosed patients in baseline diversity.

The CDR3 contains 15 residues. Germline lookup yields CDR1 SGHTA and CDR2 FQGNSA. J lost 5 bases, V lost 1 base, and 7 bases had no gene match. TCRdb's table, derived via immunoSEQ multiplex PCR, lists solely in-frame clones and lacks some. The sample has tens of thousands of clones; around nine tenths are singletons. The chain carries TRBV7-2 and TRBJ1-2; 7 nucleotides match TRBD1. The source material was peripheral blood mononuclear cells (PBMCs), sampled before the fourth cycle of nivolumab. This TCR was recovered from a human donor with classical Hodgkin lymphoma. CDR3 DNA: TGTGCCAGCAGCTTAGGGTCCATGACAGGGTATGGCTACACCTTC. Encoded protein: CASSLGSMTGYGYTF. Combining the CDR3 with reference TRBV7-2 and TRBJ1-2 gives the whole variable domain GAGVSQSPSNKVTEKGKDVELRCDPISGHTALYWYRQSLGQGLEFLIYFQGNSAPDKSGLPSDRFSAERTGGSVSTLTIQRTQQEDSAVYLCASSLGSMTGYGYTFGSGTRLTVV.